The 26 T cell receptor beta chains below come from one sample, sequenced in a study of shared clonotypes between healthy human individuals. The repertoire was sequenced with immunoSEQ multiplex PCR; TCRdb's copy has only in-frame clones and lacks some. Of roughly 640,000 clones in the sample, roughly 70% are singletons; the top ten hold more than 1.5%. Input material: memory CD4+ T cells sorted from blood. Subset noted: CD45RA-negative fraction. The receptors originated from a woman in her thirties in good health.

The V gene is TRBV28, the J gene TRBJ1-1; 8 nucleotides line up with TRBD1. V was pared by 5 bases and J by 3 bases, with 5 bases of the junction left unmatched. Germline CDR1 MDHEN, CDR2 SYDVKM. This CDR3 spans 14 amino acids. In DNA, the CDR3 is TGTGCCAGCAGTGTCCTGACAGGGGACACTGAAGCTTTCTTT. It encodes CASSVLTGDTEAFF.

There are a few counts of this clone. The V gene is TRBV6-4, the J gene TRBJ2-1, with a tentative D call TRBD2 (5 bases). The CDR3 loop spans 14 amino acids. V was cut by 6 bases and J by 5 bases, with 14 bases left in between. CDR1 and CDR2 from the germline V gene are MRHNA and SNTAGT. For the CDR3, the DNA is TGTGCCAGCAGCCTAGCAGAGCTAAACAATGAGCAGTTCTTC. Protein product: CASSLAELNNEQFF.

About this clone itself: This CDR3 is also generated by other DNA sequences in the sample. The V call is TRBV30, the J call TRBJ2-7; the match to TRBD2 covers 9 bases. V shed 0 bases, J shed 2 bases, and the junction held 8 bases outside the gene matches. CDR3 length: 16 residues. CDR1 GTSNPN and CDR2 SVGIG come from the germline V gene (reference sequence). The CDR3 DNA reads as TGTGCCTGGAGTGTAAGGGGGGCGGGAGGGCCCTACGAGCAGTACTTC. Protein product: CAWSVRGAGGPYEQYF.

This chain joins TRBV5-6 and TRBJ2-7; D perhaps matches TRBD1 (6 bases). The CDR3 covers 12 residues. Germline loops: CDR1 SGHDT, CDR2 YYEEEE. V lost 6 bases, J lost 6 bases, and 13 bases lay in between. The CDR3 DNA is TGTGCCAGCACGTTTACAGGGACCGAGCAGTACTTC. Amino acid sequence: CASTFTGTEQYF.

The chain links TRBV7-9 to TRBJ1-2, with 8 bases fitting TRBD1. J gave up 8 bases and V 5 bases, and 13 bases lay outside the gene matches. This CDR3 region has 15 residues. Germline CDR1 is SEHNR and CDR2 is FQNEAQ (reference sequence). The CDR3 spells CASSPGGGRERGYTF. CDR3 sequence (DNA): TGTGCCAGCAGCCCAGGGGGCGGGAGGGAACGCGGCTACACCTTC.

This clone was recorded only once. Being one base from a much bigger clone, this may be a read error. The chain links TRBV25-1 to TRBJ2-7; TRBD2 might be the D (5 bases). V lost 6 bases, J lost 8 bases, and 20 bases lay in between. Per the germline V gene, CDR1 is MGHDK and CDR2 is SYGVNS. The CDR3 totals 14 residues. The CDR3 spells CASRVLGSSGKQYF. As DNA, the CDR3 is TGTGCCAGCAGAGTTTTGGGATCGTCGGGAAAGCAGTACTTC.

This clone has just a few counts. The chain is built from TRBV5-1 and TRBJ2-1; perhaps D is TRBD1 or TRBD2 (7 bases each). The germline V gene encodes CDR1 SGHRS and CDR2 YFSETQ. This CDR3 is built from 16 residues. Between the trimmed V and J ends, which lost 0 bases and 1 base, there was a span of 11 bases. In DNA, the CDR3 is TGCGCCAGCAGCTTGGAAGCGGGACAGTCCTACAATGAGCAGTTCTTC. Translated, it gives CASSLEAGQSYNEQFF. Looking up the rest from reference TRBV5-1 and TRBJ2-1 gives the full variable domain: KAGVTQTPRYLIKTRGQQVTLSCSPISGHRSVSWYQQTPGQGLQFLFEYFSETQRNKGNFPGRFSGRQFSNSRSEMNVSTLELGDSALYLCASSLEAGQSYNEQFFGPGTRLTVL.

This chain connects TRBV5-1 to TRBJ2-1; 9 bases agree with TRBD1. CDR1 and CDR2 from the germline V gene are SGHRS and YFSETQ. The CDR3 is 15 residues long. V gave up 3 bases and J gave up 4 bases; unmatched junction bases: 5. CDR3 DNA: TGCGCCAGCAGCTCTGGGACAGGGACTTACAATGAGCAGTTCTTC. Translated, it gives CASSSGTGTYNEQFF.

The chain employs TRBV6-1 and TRBJ1-2; possible D gene TRBD1, 5 bases. The CDR3 covers 15 residues. The germline CDR1 and CDR2 sequences are MNHNS and SASEGT. Trimming stripped 2 bases from V and 3 bases from J, with 13 bases between. CDR3 in DNA: TGTGCCAGCAGTGAACAATCAGGGACGTACTATGGCTACACCTTC. Amino acid sequence: CASSEQSGTYYGYTF.

This rearrangement joins TRBV6-5 to TRBJ1-2; no clear D. V lost 7 bases, J lost 4 bases, and 16 bases lay in between. The CDR3 runs 14 residues. Germline CDR1 reads MNHEY; CDR2 reads SVGAGI. CDR3 bases: TGTGCCAGCAACGGAGGGTCCCTTAGCTATGGCTACACCTTC. It translates to CASNGGSLSYGYTF.

The table lists this clone with a few counts. The chain couples TRBV18 to TRBJ2-7; D unclear. Germline CDR1 KGHSH, CDR2 LQKENI. This CDR3 spans 11 amino acids. V was clipped by 6 bases and J by 6 bases, with 9 bases between them. The CDR3 region is CASSQSLEQYF. CDR3 bases: TGTGCCAGCTCCCAGAGCCTCGAGCAGTACTTC.

This chain links TRBV27 with TRBJ1-1, with D hard to call. The germline gives CDR1 MNHEY, CDR2 SMNVEV (reference sequence). V was cut by 5 bases and J by 0 bases, with 13 bases left in between. The CDR3 is made up of 15 amino acids. This CDR3 is CASSRATGMNTEAFF. Here the CDR3 DNA reads TGTGCCAGCAGTCGTGCGACGGGGATGAACACTGAAGCTTTCTTT.

The chain uses TRBV28 and TRBJ2-7, with D possibly matching TRBD1 (5 bases). CDR1 is MDHEN, CDR2 SYDVKM, per germline. The V gene lost 8 bases and the J gene lost 2 bases, with 10 bases spanning the gap. The CDR3 totals 12 residues. The DNA of the CDR3 is TGTGCCAGCTTTGGACAACCCTACGAGCAGTACTTC. As protein: CASFGQPYEQYF.

This chain links TRBV21-1 with TRBJ1-5. TRBV21-1 constitutes a pseudogene. The CDR3 runs to 16 residues. The CDR3: CASSTHKRDLYQPQHF. CDR3 DNA: TGTGCCAGCAGCACCCACAAGAGGGACCTCTATCAGCCCCAGCATTTT.

V gene TRBV4-2 combines with J gene TRBJ2-3; no clear D. The CDR3 extends over 13 amino acids. Germline V gene data show CDR1 as LGHNA and CDR2 as YNFKEQ. V was pared by 4 bases and J by 1 base, with 6 bases between. As DNA, the CDR3 is TGTGCCAGCAGCCCCGGGCGCACAGATACGCAGTATTTT. This codes for CASSPGRTDTQYF.

The rearrangement links TRBV29-1 to TRBJ1-1, with 7 bases that match TRBD1. The germline CDR1 and CDR2 sequences are SQVTM and ANQGSEA. Unmatched junction bases numbered 4, after V lost 7 bases and J lost 2 bases. There are 12 residues in the CDR3. CDR3 loop: CSADRVNTEAFF. CDR3 nucleotide sequence: TGCAGCGCCGACAGGGTTAACACTGAAGCTTTCTTT.

This clone was detected many times. The chain recombines TRBV5-1 with TRBJ2-1; D is unresolved. The CDR3 covers 15 residues. CDR1 is SGHRS and CDR2 is YFSETQ in the germline V gene. V lost 7 bases and J 3 bases, leaving 17 bases between the germline ends. CDR3 region: CASQPPGSGYNEQFF. The DNA for the CDR3 is TGCGCCAGCCAACCGCCAGGTTCTGGCTACAATGAGCAGTTCTTC.

This chain connects TRBV7-6 to TRBJ2-7, with 7 bases aligning to TRBD1. The CDR3 runs to 12 residues. V gave up 5 bases and J gave up 3 bases; unmatched junction bases: 1. The germline V gene has CDR1 SGHVS and CDR2 FNYEAQ. CDR3 DNA: TGTGCCAGCAGCCACAGGGGCTACGAGCAGTACTTC. This gives the protein CASSHRGYEQYF.

The chain combines TRBV30 with TRBJ2-1; no definite D call. This CDR3 spans 13 amino acids. Germline CDR1 is GTSNPN and CDR2 is SVGIG (reference sequence). The ends were cut back, 0 bases at V and 7 bases at J, with 10 bases in the middle. CDR3 region: CAWSVNFENEQFF. The CDR3 coding sequence is TGTGCCTGGAGTGTGAATTTCGAGAATGAGCAGTTCTTC. Filled out from reference TRBV30 and TRBJ2-1, the complete variable domain reads SQTIHQWPATLVQPVGSPLSLECTVEGTSNPNLYWYRQAAGRGLQLLFYSVGIGQISSEVPQNLSASRPQDRQFILSSKKLLLSDSGFYLCAWSVNFENEQFFGPGTRLTVL.

The CDR3 sequence is CASSLWTDRAGNTIYF. DNA of the CDR3: TGTGCCAGCAGCTTATGGACGGACAGGGCTGGAAACACCATATATTTT. This rearrangement joins TRBV7-9 to TRBJ1-3; TRBD1 matches 8 bases. The CDR3 is made up of 16 amino acids. In germline, CDR1 is SEHNR, CDR2 FQNEAQ (reference sequence). Unmatched junction bases numbered 5, after V lost 2 bases and J lost 2 bases.

This clone was picked up many times. V usage is TRBV25-1 and J usage is TRBJ2-1, with 7 bases identical to TRBD2. Trimming took 5 bases from V and 8 from J; bases not matched to a gene: 6. Germline-derived CDR1 and CDR2 are MGHDK and SYGVNS. This CDR3 is built from 13 residues. CDR3 sequence (DNA): TGTGCCAGCAGTTTAACGACTAGCCATGAGCAGTTCTTC. It is translated as CASSLTTSHEQFF.

This rearrangement joins TRBV28 to TRBJ2-5, with TRBD2 matching 12 bases. CDR1 MDHEN and CDR2 SYDVKM come from the germline V gene. There are 20 residues in the CDR3. V was pared by 6 bases and J by 1 base, with 18 bases of the junction left unmatched. CDR3 nucleotide sequence: TGTGCCAGCAGCTCCCGCCGGACTAGCGGGAAAGGGAGGGGCCAAGAGACCCAGTACTTC. Its translation is CASSSRRTSGKGRGQETQYF.

V usage is TRBV7-8 and J usage is TRBJ1-5; 10 nucleotides match TRBD1. This CDR3 has 16 residues. V was clipped by 3 bases and J by 7 bases; unmatched bases: 9. Germline CDR1 SGHVS, CDR2 FQNEAQ. CDR3 bases: TGTGCCAGCAGCTTGTGGGGGACAGGGGAGAACCAGCCCCAGCATTTT. This gives the protein CASSLWGTGENQPQHF.

Worth noting for this clone: Additional DNA sequences in this sample encode the identical CDR3. The chain combines TRBV6-5 with TRBJ2-7; 7 bases agree with TRBD1. The CDR3 is 14 amino acids. V shed 6 bases and J 0 bases; nucleotides not matched to a gene: 5. Germline V gene sequence: CDR1 MNHEY, CDR2 SVGAGI. The chain's CDR3 is CASSRPGGSYEQYF. Written as DNA, the CDR3 is TGTGCCAGCAGCCGTCCAGGGGGCTCCTACGAGCAGTACTTC.

The chain carries TRBV5-1 and TRBJ1-1; 7 nucleotides align to TRBD1. This CDR3 comprises 13 residues. J gave up 4 bases and V 4 bases, and 4 bases lay outside the gene matches. The V gene's germline CDR1 is SGHRS and CDR2 YFSETQ. The CDR3: CASSPSGGTEAFF. The DNA for the CDR3 is TGCGCCAGCAGCCCCTCAGGGGGCACTGAAGCTTTCTTT.

A single count supports this clone. As DNA, the CDR3 is TGTGCCACCAGCAGAGATACCAGGGGGCTCTACGAGCAGTACTTC. This encodes CATSRDTRGLYEQYF. The gene calls are TRBV15 and TRBJ2-7; 8 bases are a match to TRBD1. CDR1 is LNHNV, CDR2 YYDKDF, per germline (reference sequence). The CDR3 is 15 amino acids. Germline trimming cut 0 bases from V and 3 bases from J; bases unmatched to any gene: 4.